This TCR beta chain was captured by sequencing in a study of CXCR4 blockade with PD-1 therapy in pancreatic cancer (dated by TCRdb to between 2018 and 2021). Background for the entire study: Multiplex immunohistochemistry and TCRbeta immunosequencing of resected pancreatic ductal adenocarcinoma were combined in the study with ex vivo slice culture in which PD-1 and CXCR4 blockade were tested. Two geographically distinct regions were TCR-sequenced from each of roughly six tumors to assess intratumoral heterogeneity.

None of the patients whose archived tumor blocks were used had received neoadjuvant therapy prior to resection. The preserved-tissue arm of the study used 30 or so surgical resection samples from under 25 previously untreated pancreatic ductal adenocarcinoma patients. For the resection arm, DNA was extracted from ten 5-micron curls of FFPE tumor adjacent to the multiplex immunohistochemistry slide. A single count supports this clone. No cognate antigen has been identified for it. There are no base qualities to consult, and no much larger clone falls within one base. The cysteine opens and the phenylalanine closes a CDR3 of 15 amino acids. Solely the CDR3 DNA is kept, with 45 bases framed from the first base. According to the germline V gene, CDR1 reads MNHGY and CDR2 reads SAAAGT. V and J are truncated by 7 bases and 0 bases respectively, leaving an intervening sequence of 13 bases. The investigation overall reported the following: Although tumors showed clonal expansion, with a mean productive clonality of 0.14 compared with roughly 0.046 in healthy blood, clonality was not correlated with survival. Only TCRbeta chains were sequenced, so true antigen-specificity overlap of convergent dominant clones remained unconfirmed pending paired alpha-beta single-cell sequencing. The frequency of each amino acid clone correlated strongly with the number of distinct nucleotide rearrangements encoding that clone, suggesting convergent selection driven by common tumor antigens.

The immunoSEQ Assay at Adaptive Biotechnologies was used to immunosequence TCRbeta CDR3 regions from the extracted DNA. In the authors' own workflow: To measure the absolute abundance of each unique TCRbeta CDR3, the sequences were collapsed and filtered. Clonality, calculated using only productive in-frame rearrangements, was defined as 1 minus Pielou's evenness. Regional overlap was measured by following the top 100 nucleotide rearrangements across paired samples, and the Morisita index was used to compare paired samples with unrelated samples. The immunoSEQ Rearrangement Details tool was used to assess convergence of nucleotide rearrangements onto identical amino acid sequences. Not all clones reach the TCRdb copy of this immuneACCESS table, which keeps in-frame sequences only. Checked studies attribute under half of the gap to unresolved V genes and leave the rest unexplained. Clone size and the V and J calls come from that table; the DNA yielded D and trimming. Within this sample are 4,000 to 6,000 clones, with around 50% of them counted one time only. The ten largest clones capture about 7.5% of the sample.

The sample was tumor tissue. This sequence was found in a human donor with pancreatic ductal adenocarcinoma. The chain couples TRBV6-8 to TRBJ1-5; the D gene is possibly TRBD1, with 6 bases matching. The bases read TGTGCCAGCATGGTCACAGGGTATAGCAATCAGCCCCAGCATTTT. Translated, it gives CASMVTGYSNQPQHF.